The clone carrying this T cell receptor (beta chain) has just a few counts. This CDR3 is built from 12 residues. Trimming left V 8 bases short and J 9 bases short, with 14 bases between. In germline, CDR1 is SGHAT, CDR2 FQNNGV. These data come from a study of beta chain features in type 1 diabetes. Stem cell-like memory, regulatory, central memory and naive CD4+ cells were sorted via CD45RO/CCR7/CD25/CD127/CD95/CD27. All of the isolated RNA was reverse transcribed, so expressed TCRB transcripts were sequenced. Data came from immunoSEQ multiplex PCR; TCRdb stores just in-frame clones and leaves some out. This repertoire shows under 250,000 clones, 13% to 15% found once; its top ten account for around 0.026%.

This TCR was sampled from a middle-aged woman in good health. V usage is TRBV11-2 and J usage is TRBJ2-1; D call uncertain. Sequencing was performed on naive CD4+ T cells from blood. In DNA, the CDR3 is TGTGCCAGCTCAACCTTCCCCAGTGAGCAGTTCTTC. This gives the protein CASSTFPSEQFF.